This TCR beta chain is from a study of beta chain features in type 1 diabetes. This clone was detected a few times. Its antigen is not known. The whole isolated RNA underwent reverse transcription, so sequencing captured expressed TCRB transcripts. Data came from immunoSEQ multiplex PCR; TCRdb stores just in-frame clones and leaves some out. The table has more than 550,000 clones, around an eighth seen once; the top ten hold approximately 0.039%. Study-level results: People with Type 1 diabetes carried modestly yet significantly shorter TCRB CDR3s in all four CD4+ subsets.

Material for sequencing was naive CD4+ T cells from blood. The source is a man aged 18 to 29 with type 1 diabetes.

CDR3 DNA: TGTGCCAGCAGTGTCCGCGAGGGCACTGAAGCTTTCTTT. Its translation is CASSVREGTEAFF. This rearrangement joins TRBV6-4 to TRBJ1-1; no clear D. The CDR3 loop spans 13 amino acids. In germline, CDR1 is MRHNA, CDR2 SNTAGT. Trimming took off 4 bases at V and 4 bases at J, with 10 bases between the two ends.